One and the same sample provided the 10 T cell receptor beta chains below, sequenced in a study of Graves' ophthalmopathy and Graves' hyperthyroidism. Beta-chain TCR CDR3 regions were amplified from RNA transcripts. First-round RT-PCR employed HTBI primers, with a second-round multiplex PCR after it. TCRdb fed the multiplex PCR reads into MiXCR, producing one record per CDR3 protein. In the table there are approximately 700,000 distinct CDR3 sequences, over 40% of which are singletons. The sample consisted of peripheral blood. All receptors derive from an adult man with Graves' ophthalmopathy.

DNA of the CDR3: TGCGCCAGCAGCTTGGGGGTTATAGGACAGGGGGCCGAGCAGTACTTC. This encodes CASSLGVIGQGAEQYF. The chain is built from TRBV5-1 and TRBJ2-7, with TRBD1 matching over 11 bases. CDR3 length: 16 residues. The germline CDR1 and CDR2 sequences are SGHRS and YFSETQ. Unmatched junction bases numbered 8, after V lost 0 bases and J lost 6 bases.

J is TRBJ1-1 and V is TRBV7-9; TRBD1 aligns across 8 bases. Germline V gene sequence: CDR1 SEHNR, CDR2 FQNEAQ (reference sequence). The CDR3 has 17 amino acids. With V trimmed by 6 bases and J by 2 bases, 14 bases remained unmatched. The CDR3 loop reads CASSRWARGRDNTEAFF. The DNA of the CDR3 is TGTGCCAGCAGTCGATGGGCCAGGGGGCGAGATAACACTGAAGCTTTCTTT. The variable domain in full, with the rest retrieved from reference TRBV7-9 and TRBJ1-1, is DTGVSQNPRHKITKRGQNVTFRCDPISEHNRLYWYRQTLGQGPEFLTYFQNEAQLEKSRLLSDRFSAERPKGSFSTLEIQRTEQGDSAMYLCASSRWARGRDNTEAFFGQGTRLTVV.

This rearrangement joins TRBV7-9 to TRBJ1-2; 7 bases align to TRBD1. CDR3 length: 16 residues. Germline assignment: CDR1 SEHNR and CDR2 FQNEAQ (reference sequence). The V segment lost 5 bases and the J segment 5 bases; nucleotides outside the gene matches: 14. The CDR3 is CASSTSGTANFYGYTF. CDR3 nucleotide sequence: TGTGCCAGCAGCACTAGCGGGACAGCGAACTTTTATGGCTACACCTTC.

The V gene is TRBV29-1, the J gene TRBJ2-5; 7 bases are a match to TRBD1. Germline values: CDR1 SQVTM, CDR2 ANQGSEA. The CDR3 runs 13 residues. V shed 6 bases, J shed 2 bases, and the junction held 6 bases outside the gene matches. The CDR3: CSVAEGQQETQYF. The CDR3 DNA reads TGCAGCGTGGCCGAGGGACAGCAAGAGACCCAGTACTTC.

The V call is TRBV20-1, the J call TRBJ1-4, with 8 positions matching TRBD1. CDR1 DFQATT and CDR2 SNEGSKA come from the germline V gene (reference sequence). This CDR3 region has 16 residues. Trimming at V came to 4 bases and at J to 8 bases, leaving 15 bases not matched to a gene. The CDR3 coding sequence is TGCAGTGCTATGCGGACAGGGACGGGGGATAAGGAAAAACTGTTTTTT. Translation: CSAMRTGTGDKEKLFF.

This clonotype was seen ten or more times. The V gene is TRBV6-5, the J gene TRBJ1-2; TRBD1 might be the D (5 bases). The V end was cut by 0 bases, the J end by 2 bases, with 10 bases between. Per germline, CDR1 MNHEY and CDR2 SVGAGI. The CDR3 contains 15 residues. The CDR3 spells CASSYSGQGNYGYTF. CDR3 nucleotides: TGTGCCAGCAGTTACTCTGGGCAGGGCAACTATGGCTACACCTTC.

The V and J genes are TRBV4-1 and TRBJ2-5, with D hard to call. V gave up 0 bases and J gave up 2 bases, with 10 bases separating them. CDR1 and CDR2 (germline): MGHRA, YSYEKL. The CDR3 is 15 residues long. CDR3 protein: CASSQESRPQETQYF. The CDR3 nucleotides are TGCGCCAGCAGCCAAGAATCCCGGCCTCAAGAGACCCAGTACTTC.

This clonotype was picked up one time. The V and J genes are TRBV24-1 and TRBJ1-5, with 8 positions matching TRBD1. V lost 3 bases, J lost 5 bases, and 5 bases stayed unmatched. The CDR3 length is 15 residues. Germline CDR1 and CDR2: KGHDR and SFDVKD. Written as DNA, the CDR3 is TGTGCCACCAGTGATGCGGACAGGGCTGATCAGCCCCAGCATTTT. It yields the protein CATSDADRADQPQHF.

The chain joins TRBV9 to TRBJ1-4; D not certain. Trimming left V 0 bases short and J 8 bases short, with 8 bases between. Germline V lookup: CDR1 SGDLS, CDR2 YYNGEE. The CDR3 covers 13 residues. Here the CDR3 DNA reads TGTGCCAGCAGCGTAGAGGGTCGAGAAAAACTGTTTTTT. Translated, it gives CASSVEGREKLFF.

V is TRBV4-2 and J is TRBJ1-6, with D possibly being TRBD1 (5 bases). The germline CDR1 and CDR2 sequences are LGHNA and YNFKEQ. The CDR3 spans 18 residues. V was shortened by 3 bases and J by 7 bases, with 22 bases between the two germline ends. The CDR3 sequence is CASSQIGDGGLLNSPLHF. The CDR3 nucleotides are TGTGCCAGCAGCCAGATCGGGGACGGCGGTCTTTTAAATTCACCCCTCCACTTT.